This T cell receptor (beta chain) was sequenced in a study of T cells expressing NK-cell markers. Study background: Among the eight sequenced donors, seven tested HCMV-seropositive and one tested seronegative. Regarding the study as a whole: Dominant NKG2C+ clonotypes in 5 or 6 donors made up about 1.0-7.5% of CD8+ T cells.

From the 5' RACE reads, TCRdb lists one entry per CDR3 protein and no DNA. Its table records about 460,000 distinct CDR3 sequences. Germline CDR1 and CDR2: MNHEY and SVGAGI. This CDR3 is 12 amino acids long. Note on this clonotype: Its target is not known.

The TCR sequence derives from a woman aged 45-60 years in good health. The chain links TRBV6-5 to TRBJ2-1; the D call of TRBD2 rests on TCRdb alone, since no DNA is present to check it. Material for sequencing was blood T cells: a sorted CD56 or NKG2C T cell subset, CD4+ or CD8+ T cells, or bulk PBMC T cells (not recorded which). CDR3 protein: CASSYWGGEQFF.